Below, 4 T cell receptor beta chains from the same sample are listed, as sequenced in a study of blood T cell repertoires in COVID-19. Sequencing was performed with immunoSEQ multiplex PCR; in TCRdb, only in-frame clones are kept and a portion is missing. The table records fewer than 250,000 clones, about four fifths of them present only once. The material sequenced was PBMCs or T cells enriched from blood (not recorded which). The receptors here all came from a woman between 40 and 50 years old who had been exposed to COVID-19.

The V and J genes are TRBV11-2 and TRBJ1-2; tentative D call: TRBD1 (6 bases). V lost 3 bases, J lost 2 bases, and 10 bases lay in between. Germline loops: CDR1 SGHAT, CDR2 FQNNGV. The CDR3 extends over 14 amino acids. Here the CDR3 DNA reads TGTGCCAGCAGCTTTCACGACAGGAACTATGGCTACACCTTC. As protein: CASSFHDRNYGYTF.

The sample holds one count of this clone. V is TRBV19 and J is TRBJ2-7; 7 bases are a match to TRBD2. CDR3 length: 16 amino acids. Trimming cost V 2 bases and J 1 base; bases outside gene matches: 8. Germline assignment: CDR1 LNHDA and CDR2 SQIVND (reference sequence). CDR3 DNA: TGTGCCAGTAGTATAACCCCTGGCGGGGGTTCCTACGAGCAGTACTTC. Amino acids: CASSITPGGGSYEQYF.

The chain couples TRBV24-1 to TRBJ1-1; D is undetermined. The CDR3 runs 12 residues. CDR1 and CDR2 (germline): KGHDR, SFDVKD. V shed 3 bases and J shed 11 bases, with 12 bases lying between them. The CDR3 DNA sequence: TGTGCCACCAGTGATCACACGGGGATCGCTTTCTTT. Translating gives CATSDHTGIAFF.

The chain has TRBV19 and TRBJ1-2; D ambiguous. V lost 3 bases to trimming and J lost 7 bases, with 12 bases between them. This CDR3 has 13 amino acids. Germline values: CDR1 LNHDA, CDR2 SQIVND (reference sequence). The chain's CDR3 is CASSILGGGGYTF. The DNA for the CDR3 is TGTGCCAGTAGTATCTTGGGAGGAGGTGGCTACACCTTC.